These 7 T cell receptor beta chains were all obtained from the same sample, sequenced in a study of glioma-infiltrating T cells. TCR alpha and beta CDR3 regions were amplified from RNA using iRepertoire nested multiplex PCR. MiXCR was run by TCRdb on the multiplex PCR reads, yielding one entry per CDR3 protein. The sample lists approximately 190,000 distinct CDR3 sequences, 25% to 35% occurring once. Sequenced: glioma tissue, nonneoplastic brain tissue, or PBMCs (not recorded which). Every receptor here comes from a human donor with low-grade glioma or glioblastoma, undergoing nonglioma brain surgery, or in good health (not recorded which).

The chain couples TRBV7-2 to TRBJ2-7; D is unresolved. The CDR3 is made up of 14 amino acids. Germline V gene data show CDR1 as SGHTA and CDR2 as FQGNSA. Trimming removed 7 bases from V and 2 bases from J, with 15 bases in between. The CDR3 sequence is CASITVDLPYEQYF. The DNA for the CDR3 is TGTGCCAGCATAACCGTCGATTTACCCTACGAGCAGTACTTC. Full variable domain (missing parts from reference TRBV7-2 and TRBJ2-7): GAGVSQSPSNKVTEKGKDVELRCDPISGHTALYWYRQSLGQGLEFLIYFQGNSAPDKSGLPSDRFSAERTGGSVSTLTIQRTQQEDSAVYLCASITVDLPYEQYFGPGTRLTVT.

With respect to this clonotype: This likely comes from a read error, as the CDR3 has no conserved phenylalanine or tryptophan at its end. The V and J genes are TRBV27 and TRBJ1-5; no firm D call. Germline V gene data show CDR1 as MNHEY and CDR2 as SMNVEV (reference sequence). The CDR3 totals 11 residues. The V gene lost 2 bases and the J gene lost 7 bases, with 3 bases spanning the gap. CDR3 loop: CASSLDQPQHS. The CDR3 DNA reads TGTGCCAGCAGTTTAGACCAGCCCCAGCATTCT.

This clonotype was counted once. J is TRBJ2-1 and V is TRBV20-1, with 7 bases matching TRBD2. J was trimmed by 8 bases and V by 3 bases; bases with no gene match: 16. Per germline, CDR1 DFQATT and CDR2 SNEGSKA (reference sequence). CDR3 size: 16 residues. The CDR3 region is CSASPGLSGVVDEQFF. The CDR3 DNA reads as TGCAGTGCTAGTCCGGGACTATCGGGAGTTGTCGATGAGCAGTTCTTC.

DNA for the CDR3: TGTGCCAGTGCTATCGCCGTCTCCTACAATGAGCAGTTCTTC. It yields the protein CASAIAVSYNEQFF. V is TRBV19 and J is TRBJ2-1, with no clear D. V was clipped by 8 bases and J by 0 bases, with 11 bases between them. The CDR3 has 14 residues. Germline V lookup: CDR1 LNHDA, CDR2 SQIVND (reference sequence).

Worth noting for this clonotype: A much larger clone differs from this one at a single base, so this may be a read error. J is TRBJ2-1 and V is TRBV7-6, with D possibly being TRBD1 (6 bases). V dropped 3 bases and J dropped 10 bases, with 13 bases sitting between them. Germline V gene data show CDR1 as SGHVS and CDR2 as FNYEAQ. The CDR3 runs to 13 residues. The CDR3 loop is CASSFGQSYEQFF. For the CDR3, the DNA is TGTGCCAGCAGCTTCGGACAGTCCTACGAGCAGTTCTTC.

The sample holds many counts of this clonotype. The CDR3 bases are TGCAGTGCCGAAACCCGAGCAGATACGCAGTATTTT. Residues: CSAETRADTQYF. This chain joins TRBV20-1 and TRBJ2-3; D is undetermined. Germline V gives CDR1 DFQATT, CDR2 SNEGSKA (reference sequence). V was pared by 6 bases and J by 4 bases, with 11 bases between. The CDR3 is 12 amino acids.

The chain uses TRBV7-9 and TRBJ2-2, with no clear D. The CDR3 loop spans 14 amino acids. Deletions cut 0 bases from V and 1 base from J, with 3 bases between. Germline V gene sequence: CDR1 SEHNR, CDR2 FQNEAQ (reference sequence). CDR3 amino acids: CASSLAGNTGELFF. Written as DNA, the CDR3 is TGTGCCAGCAGCTTAGCGGGGAACACCGGGGAGCTGTTTTTT.